This T cell receptor (beta chain) emerged from a study of T cells after yellow fever vaccination (dated 2019 in TCRdb). Some background on the complete study: The SMART-Seq v4 Ultra Low Input RNA kit was used to prepare libraries from fractions with low cell numbers. To track T-cell clones before and after primary and booster YFV17D yellow fever vaccination, bulk TCR alpha and beta repertoires were sequenced longitudinally. Two healthy male donors made up the cohort, one aged 18 to 29 years and the other aged 30 to 40 years. Blood was drawn at multiple timepoints before and after primary and secondary immunization, with bulk PBMC replicates and cell subsets isolated.

Cut back by 0 bases and 10 bases, the V and J ends lie 25 bases apart. From the cysteine through the phenylalanine, the CDR3 covers 19 amino acids. Only the CDR3 DNA stays, 57 bases, in frame from base 1. The germline V gene (reference sequence) yields MNHEY for CDR1 and SMNVEV for CDR2. As for this clonotype: Base qualities are not recorded, but no much larger clone differs from it by a single base.

Study-wide findings and limitations: Most clones expanded after primary vaccination (96% of CD4 and around nine tenths of CD8) were re-detected after the booster, suggesting that broad memory maintenance occurred. The secondary T-cell response was found to be weaker but faster than the primary response, with a peak reached on day 5 rather than on day 15. A small share of clonotypes was detected in both CD4 and CD8 compartments, with the overlap likely arising from convergent recombination. The study included only a couple of donors, which limits how far the findings can be generalized. Computational filtering was required because FACS-sorted repertoires could contain abundant contaminating clonotypes from the bulk population.

TCR cDNA was synthesized by 5'RACE template switching, through which a universal primer site and unique molecular identifiers were introduced. Priming of cDNA synthesis was performed from both the TCR alpha and TCR beta constant segments. Library amplification involved two PCR steps, and the second step added sample barcodes and sequencing adapters. Sequencing of the libraries was done on either Illumina HiSeq 2500 (2x100 bp) or NovaSeq (2x150 bp). Concerning the study's data processing: MIGEC handled demultiplexing of reads and collapsing into UMI consensus sequences, while MiXCR performed V(D)J alignment. Vaccine-responding clonotypes were identified with edgeR using replicate PBMC samples, with FDR below 0.01 and a log2 fold change above 5 up to day 15 being required. Each bulk clonotype was labeled CD4 or CD8 based on which sequenced repertoire, CD4 or CD8, contained the clonotype at higher abundance. A clonotype counted as NS4B-specific if enriched at least 10-fold in dextramer-positive versus dextramer-negative fractions, with CD4-biased clonotypes left out. TCRdb trimmed the raw reads at Q25, called clones with MiXCR and kept productive beta chains. Rows with a matching CDR3 protein are joined into one entry that keeps the most common DNA and genes. The V and J calls were determined by TCRdb, not by the authors. Across this sample there are about 96,000 distinct CDR3 sequences, with roughly 9% seen only once. In total, the top ten clones hold over 15% of the sample.

The sample's treatment or condition, from its label and the paper: live attenuated yellow fever vaccine strain. PBMCs were isolated from peripheral blood using a standard Ficoll-Paque protocol. With anti-CD3 and anti-CD8 staining plus a dextramer loaded with the yellow fever NS4B epitope peptide, the researchers sorted epitope-specific CD8 T cells. TriZol was used to extract RNA from bulk PBMCs, CD4 and CD8 fractions, and dextramer-positive and dextramer-negative fractions. The chain joins TRBV27 to TRBJ1-6, and perhaps TRBD1 as D gene, on 5 matching bases. Sequencing used CD8+ T cells not binding an NS4B(214-222) dextramer, sorted from PBMCs, obtained approximately 16 days after the first yellow fever vaccination. The cell subset or site tag for this specimen amounts to: NS4B epitope dextramer-negative CD8 T cells. This receptor was obtained from a man aged 18 to 29 who received the YFV17D yellow fever vaccine. The DNA is as follows: TGTGCCAGCAGTTTATCCTACCTTATTAGCAGGGCTCAAGAGTCACCCCTCCACTTT. This is translated as CASSLSYLISRAQESPLHF.